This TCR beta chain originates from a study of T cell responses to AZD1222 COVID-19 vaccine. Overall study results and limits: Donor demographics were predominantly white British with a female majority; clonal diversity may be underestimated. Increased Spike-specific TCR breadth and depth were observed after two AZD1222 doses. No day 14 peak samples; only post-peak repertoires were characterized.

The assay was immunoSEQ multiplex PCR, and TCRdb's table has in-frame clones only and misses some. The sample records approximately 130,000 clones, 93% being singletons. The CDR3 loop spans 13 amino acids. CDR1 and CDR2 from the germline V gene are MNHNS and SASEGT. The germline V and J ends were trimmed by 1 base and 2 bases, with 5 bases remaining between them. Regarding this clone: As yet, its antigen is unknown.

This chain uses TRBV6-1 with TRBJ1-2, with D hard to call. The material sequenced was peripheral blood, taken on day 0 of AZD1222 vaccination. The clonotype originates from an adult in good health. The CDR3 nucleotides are TGTGCCAGCAGTGAAGTCAGCAACTATGGCTACACCTTC. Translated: CASSEVSNYGYTF.